This TCR beta chain came from a study of CD8 T cells in ankylosing spondylitis. Trimming left V 6 bases short and J 3 bases short, with 9 bases between. CDR3 length equals 13 residues. Scientists made TCR beta libraries using quantitative 5'-RACE with molecular barcodes. One entry per CDR3 protein results from TCRdb running MiXCR on the 5' RACE reads. The data contain hundreds of thousands of distinct CDR3 sequences, 12% of them singletons. On this clonotype: Its antigen is as yet unknown.

The study's findings and limits: CD8+ disease-linked clones were present at relatively low frequencies in blood. Matched synovial fluid from ankylosing spondylitis patients was reported to be enriched for disease-linked clones. Reports of some motif variants in reactive arthritis synovial fluid and blood predate this one. Ankylosing spondylitis blood appeared to be characterized by a TCR beta motif of several highly homologous variants.

Sequencing input: blood, either unsorted or a sorted T cell fraction (not recorded which). The chain carries TRBV12-3 or TRBV12-4 and TRBJ2-1; D is ambiguous. The sequence came from a male donor with ankylosing spondylitis. The CDR3 DNA follows: TGTGCCAGCAGGGGGTGGGACTACAATGAGCAGTTCTTC. This translates into CASRGWDYNEQFF.